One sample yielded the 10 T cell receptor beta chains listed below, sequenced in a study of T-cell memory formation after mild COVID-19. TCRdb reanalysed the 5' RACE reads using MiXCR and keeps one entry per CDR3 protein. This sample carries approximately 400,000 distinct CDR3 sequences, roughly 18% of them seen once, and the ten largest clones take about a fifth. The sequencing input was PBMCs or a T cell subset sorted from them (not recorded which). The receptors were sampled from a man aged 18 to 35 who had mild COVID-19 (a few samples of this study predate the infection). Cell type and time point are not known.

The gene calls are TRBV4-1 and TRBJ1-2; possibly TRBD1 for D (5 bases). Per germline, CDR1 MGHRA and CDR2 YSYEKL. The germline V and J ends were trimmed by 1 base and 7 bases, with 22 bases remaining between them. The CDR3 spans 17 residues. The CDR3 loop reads CASSQGPLRGASGGYTF. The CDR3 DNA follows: TGCGCCAGCAGCCAAGGACCCTTGAGGGGAGCAAGTGGTGGCTACACCTTC.

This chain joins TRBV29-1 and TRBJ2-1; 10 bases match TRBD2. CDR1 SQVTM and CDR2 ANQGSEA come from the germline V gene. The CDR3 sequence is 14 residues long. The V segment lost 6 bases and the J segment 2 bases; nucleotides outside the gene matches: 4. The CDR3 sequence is CSVAGTSAYNEQFF. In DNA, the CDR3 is TGCAGCGTGGCCGGGACTAGCGCCTACAATGAGCAGTTCTTC.

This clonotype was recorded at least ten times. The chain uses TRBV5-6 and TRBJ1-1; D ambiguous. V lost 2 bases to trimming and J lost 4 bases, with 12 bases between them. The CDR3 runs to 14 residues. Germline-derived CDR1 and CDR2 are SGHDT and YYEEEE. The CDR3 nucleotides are TGTGCCAGCAGCTTTCACGGGTTCGGCACTGAAGCTTTCTTT. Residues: CASSFHGFGTEAFF.

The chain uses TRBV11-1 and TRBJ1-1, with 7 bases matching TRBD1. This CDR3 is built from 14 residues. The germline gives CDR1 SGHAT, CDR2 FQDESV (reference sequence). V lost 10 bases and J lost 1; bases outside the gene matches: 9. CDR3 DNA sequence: TGTGCCATCGCCCAGGACAGGACGAACACTGAAGCTTTCTTT. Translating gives CAIAQDRTNTEAFF.

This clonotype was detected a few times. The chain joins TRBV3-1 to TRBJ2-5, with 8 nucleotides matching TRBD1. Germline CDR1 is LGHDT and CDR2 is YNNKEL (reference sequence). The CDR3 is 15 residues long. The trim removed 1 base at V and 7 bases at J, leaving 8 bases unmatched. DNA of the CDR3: TGTGCCAGCAGCCAAGTCCCGCAGGGGGCCGGGACCCAGTACTTC. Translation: CASSQVPQGAGTQYF.

For the CDR3, the DNA is TGTGCCAGCTCGGCCGGACAGGGAAGATACCTCTACTATGGCTACACCTTC. It codes for CASSAGQGRYLYYGYTF. V is TRBV6-5 and J is TRBJ1-2; TRBD1 matches 8 bases. Germline CDR1 reads MNHEY; CDR2 reads SVGAGI. The CDR3 has 17 residues. With 8 bases clipped from V and 3 bases from J, the junction kept 17 bases outside the gene matches.

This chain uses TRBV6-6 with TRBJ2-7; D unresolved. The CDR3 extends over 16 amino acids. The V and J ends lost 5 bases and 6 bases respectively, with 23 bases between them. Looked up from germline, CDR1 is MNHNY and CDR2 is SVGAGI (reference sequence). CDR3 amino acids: CASSLGRLPPSLEQYV. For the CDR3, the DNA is TGTGCCAGCAGTCTCGGCCGACTTCCGCCCTCCCTCGAGCAGTACGTC.

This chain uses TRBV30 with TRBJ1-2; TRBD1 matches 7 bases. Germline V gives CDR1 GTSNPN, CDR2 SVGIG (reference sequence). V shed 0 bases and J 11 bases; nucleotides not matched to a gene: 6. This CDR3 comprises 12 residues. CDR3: CAWSVRGLRYTF. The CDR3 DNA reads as TGTGCCTGGAGTGTAAGGGGGCTGAGGTACACCTTC.

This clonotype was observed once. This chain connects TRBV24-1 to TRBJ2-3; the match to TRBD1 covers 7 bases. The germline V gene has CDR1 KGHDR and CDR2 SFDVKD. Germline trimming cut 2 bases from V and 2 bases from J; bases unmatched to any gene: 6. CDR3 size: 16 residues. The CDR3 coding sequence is TGTGCCACCAGTGATTCTGGGGACAGATCCACAGATACGCAGTATTTT. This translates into CATSDSGDRSTDTQYF.

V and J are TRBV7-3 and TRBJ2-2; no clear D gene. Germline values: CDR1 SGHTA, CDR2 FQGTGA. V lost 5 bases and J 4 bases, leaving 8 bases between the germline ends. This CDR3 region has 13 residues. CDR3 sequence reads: CASSRPGTGELFF. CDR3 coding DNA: TGTGCCAGCAGCCGTCCGGGCACCGGGGAGCTGTTTTTT.